This T cell receptor beta chain was retrieved from a study of OX40 agonist ivuxolimab in advanced cancers. V lost 0 bases, J lost 0 bases, and 15 bases lay in between. The CDR3 is 17 amino acids. Germline V gene sequence: CDR1 SGHDN, CDR2 FVKESK. The table came from immunoSEQ multiplex PCR; TCRdb's copy has only in-frame clones and leaves some out. The repertoire has around 65,000 clones, around nine tenths of them found once; the top ten carry about 0.38%. This specimen consisted of CD4+ or CD8+ T cells sorted from blood, obtained in a trial of the OX40 agonist ivuxolimab. The chain carries TRBV14 and TRBJ2-7; D not resolved. The sequence was collected from an adult with an advanced solid tumor such as melanoma, head and neck, liver or kidney cancer. The CDR3 region is CASSQDHPGPYSYEQYF. The CDR3 nucleotides read TGTGCCAGCAGCCAAGATCATCCGGGTCCTTACTCCTACGAGCAGTACTTC.